The 14 T cell receptor beta chains below were found in one sample sequenced in a study of cytomegalovirus exposure and HLA in healthy donors. PCR primers comprised 60 Vbeta and 13 Jbeta primers. The protocol was immunoSEQ multiplex PCR, while the TCRdb copy is restricted to in-frame clones and leaves out a portion. This repertoire includes some 120,000 clones. The sequencing sample was made of PBMCs. The receptors shown here come from a man younger than 45 in good health and CMV-seronegative.

V and J are TRBV13 and TRBJ2-7, with D possibly being TRBD2 (5 bases). The CDR3 is made up of 15 amino acids. The V and J ends lost 0 bases and 7 bases respectively, with 16 bases between them. Germline CDR1 and CDR2: PRHDT and FYEKMQ (reference sequence). For the CDR3, the DNA is TGTGCCAGCAGCTTAGGCCCGCAAGCGTCGGGAGAGCAGTACTTC. This sequence encodes CASSLGPQASGEQYF.

The genes are TRBV27 and TRBJ1-5; D is possibly TRBD1 (5 bases). CDR3 length: 13 amino acids. Trimming took off 3 bases at V and 5 bases at J, with 8 bases between the two ends. Germline-derived CDR1 and CDR2 are MNHEY and SMNVEV (reference sequence). CDR3 nucleotides: TGTGCCAGCAGTTTCAGGGCAGATCAGCCCCAGCATTTT. The encoded protein is CASSFRADQPQHF.

V gene TRBV10-3 combines with J gene TRBJ2-7; D not certain. The CDR3 consists of 13 residues. Germline V gene lookup returns CDR1 ENHRY and CDR2 SYGVKD. V gave up 3 bases and J gave up 5 bases, with 11 bases separating them. The chain's CDR3 is CAISDPARDEQYF. The CDR3 DNA reads TGTGCCATCAGTGATCCTGCCCGGGACGAGCAGTACTTC.

The chain recombines TRBV9 with TRBJ1-2, with 12 bases fitting TRBD1. The trim removed 0 bases at V and 8 bases at J, leaving 11 bases unmatched. Germline V gene sequence: CDR1 SGDLS, CDR2 YYNGEE. The CDR3 length is 17 residues. The DNA for the CDR3 is TGTGCCAGCAGCGTAGGCGGGACAGGGGGCGCGGTTGGAGGCTACACCTTC. Its protein product is CASSVGGTGGAVGGYTF.

The J gene is TRBJ2-2, the V gene TRBV19; 9 bases match TRBD2. This CDR3 region has 17 residues. V lost 3 bases, J lost 6 bases, and 11 bases stayed unmatched. Looked up from germline, CDR1 is LNHDA and CDR2 is SQIVND (reference sequence). The CDR3: CASSIDHGAGGPGELFF. The CDR3 DNA sequence: TGTGCCAGTAGTATTGACCATGGAGCGGGAGGTCCCGGGGAGCTGTTTTTT.

The chain links TRBV9 to TRBJ2-7; D perhaps matches TRBD1 (6 bases). CDR1 is SGDLS, CDR2 YYNGEE, per germline. V lost 0 bases and J 5 bases, leaving 9 bases between the germline ends. This CDR3 has 13 residues. The CDR3 loop is CASSVDSGDEQYF. CDR3 DNA sequence: TGTGCCAGCAGCGTAGATTCAGGGGACGAGCAGTACTTC.

The chain has TRBV5-6 and TRBJ2-5; TRBD1 matches 7 bases. Germline V gene sequence: CDR1 SGHDT, CDR2 YYEEEE. J was trimmed by 3 bases and V by 2 bases; bases with no gene match: 4. The CDR3 extends over 14 amino acids. The CDR3 loop is CASSLDTGEETQYF. In DNA form, the CDR3 reads TGTGCCAGCAGCTTAGATACAGGGGAAGAGACCCAGTACTTC.

V is TRBV7-3 and J is TRBJ1-2, with a possible D match to TRBD1 (6 bases). Per the germline V gene, CDR1 is SGHTA and CDR2 is FQGTGA. Trimming removed 4 bases at V and 3 bases at J, with 21 bases between. The CDR3 loop spans 17 amino acids. CDR3 loop: CASSSAGGGPEDYGYTF. CDR3 sequence (DNA): TGTGCCAGCAGCTCAGCGGGCGGGGGGCCAGAGGACTATGGCTACACCTTC.

The chain combines TRBV7-2 with TRBJ1-1; D is unresolved. Trimming took 5 bases from V and 1 from J, leaving 17 bases between them. The CDR3 spans 16 residues. The germline gives CDR1 SGHTA, CDR2 FQGNSA. The CDR3 DNA is TGTGCCAGCAGCCCTCAGATGTTTTCAGGGAACACTGAAGCTTTCTTT. Translated: CASSPQMFSGNTEAFF.

The gene calls are TRBV30 and TRBJ1-1; no clear D gene. V was shortened by 0 bases and J by 10 bases, with 12 bases between the two germline ends. Germline V CDR1 and CDR2: GTSNPN, SVGIG (reference sequence). The CDR3 loop spans 12 amino acids. For the CDR3, the DNA is TGTGCCTGGAGTGTAGTTGGCGGGCGAGCTTTCTTT. It translates to CAWSVVGGRAFF. The full variable domain, with the rest looked up from reference TRBV30 and TRBJ1-1, is SQTIHQWPATLVQPVGSPLSLECTVEGTSNPNLYWYRQAAGRGLQLLFYSVGIGQISSEVPQNLSASRPQDRQFILSSKKLLLSDSGFYLCAWSVVGGRAFFGQGTRLTVV.

The chain has TRBV6-5 and TRBJ1-5, with TRBD1 matching over 7 bases. Losses at the gene ends were 7 bases for V and 4 bases for J; bases not matched to a gene: 10. The germline CDR1 and CDR2 sequences are MNHEY and SVGAGI. This CDR3 is 15 amino acids long. DNA for the CDR3: TGTGCCAGCAAGGAACAGGGGCGCGGGAATCAGCCCCAGCATTTT. This gives the protein CASKEQGRGNQPQHF.

This chain connects TRBV30 to TRBJ2-1; 11 bases align to TRBD2. The CDR3 covers 13 residues. The J segment lost 9 bases and the V segment lost 4 bases, leaving 5 bases of the junction unmatched. Germline CDR1 is GTSNPN and CDR2 is SVGIG (reference sequence). The DNA for the CDR3 is TGTGCCTGGATAGCGGGAGGGTTCACTGAGCAGTTCTTC. It yields the protein CAWIAGGFTEQFF.

This chain uses TRBV7-9 with TRBJ2-3; 7 nucleotides align to TRBD2. Unmatched junction bases numbered 7, after V lost 4 bases and J lost 6 bases. The CDR3 runs 14 residues. CDR1 is SEHNR, CDR2 FQNEAQ, per germline (reference sequence). CDR3 protein: CASSSGLEADTQYF. The CDR3 DNA sequence: TGTGCCAGCAGCTCCGGACTAGAGGCGGATACGCAGTATTTT.

CDR3 sequence: CAISLGLAGSHEQYF. CDR3 nucleotide sequence: TGTGCCATCAGCCTGGGACTAGCGGGATCCCACGAGCAGTACTTC. The gene calls are TRBV10-3 and TRBJ2-5; 13 nucleotides align to TRBD2. The J call may not be correct, given that the DNA end is closer to TRBJ2-7. Per germline, CDR1 ENHRY and CDR2 SYGVKD. The CDR3 runs to 15 residues.